Shown below are 30 T cell receptor beta chains from a single sample sequenced in a study of cytomegalovirus exposure and HLA in healthy donors. Data came from immunoSEQ multiplex PCR; TCRdb stores just in-frame clones and leaves some out. The table lists roughly 200,000 clones, around 82% of them singletons. The sample taken for sequencing was PBMCs. These receptors all stem from a woman younger than 35 in good health and CMV-seropositive.

The V gene is TRBV5-1, the J gene TRBJ1-1; possibly TRBD1 for D (5 bases). Trimming removed 5 bases at V and 4 bases at J, with 18 bases between. The CDR3 totals 15 residues. Germline CDR1 reads SGHRS; CDR2 reads YFSETQ. DNA of the CDR3: TGCGCCAGCAGTCGACCAGGGCAGGGAGGCACTGAAGCTTTCTTT. Amino acids: CASSRPGQGGTEAFF.

V is TRBV5-4 and J is TRBJ2-3; the D gene is possibly TRBD2 (6 bases). The CDR3 has 15 residues. CDR1 is SGHNT and CDR2 is YYREEE in the germline V gene (reference sequence). Deletions cut 4 bases from V and 2 bases from J, with 14 bases between. For the CDR3, the DNA is TGTGCCAGCAGCCGGGAGAGGTGGGACACAGATACGCAGTATTTT. Amino acid sequence: CASSRERWDTDTQYF.

The genes are TRBV19 and TRBJ2-5; 7 bases fit TRBD2. The germline CDR1 and CDR2 sequences are LNHDA and SQIVND (reference sequence). The CDR3 covers 15 residues. Trimming took 0 bases from V and 7 from J; bases not matched to a gene: 8. CDR3 in amino acids: CASSIDRAGMGTQYF. The CDR3 DNA reads TGTGCCAGTAGTATAGACCGAGCGGGGATGGGGACCCAGTACTTC.

The chain combines TRBV4-1 with TRBJ1-2, with 10 bases matching TRBD1. Germline assignment: CDR1 MGHRA and CDR2 YSYEKL. V gave up 1 base and J gave up 7 bases; unmatched junction bases: 3. This CDR3 is built from 14 residues. The CDR3 protein is CASSQGTGGSGYTF. DNA for the CDR3: TGCGCCAGCAGCCAAGGGACAGGGGGGAGTGGCTACACCTTC.

The rearrangement uses TRBV7-9 and TRBJ2-5; D remains unclear. The CDR3 has 12 amino acids. V was clipped by 2 bases and J by 5 bases, with 6 bases between them. Germline CDR1 and CDR2: SEHNR and FQNEAQ (reference sequence). The CDR3 is CASSLIRETQYF. The CDR3 DNA is TGTGCCAGCAGCTTAATCCGGGAGACCCAGTACTTC.

For the CDR3, the DNA is TGCAGCGTTTTCCCGGAGACTCGGGACGGGGGTAATGAGCAGTTCTTC. Its protein is CSVFPETRDGGNEQFF. V usage is TRBV29-1 and J usage is TRBJ2-1; tentative D call: TRBD2 (6 bases). CDR1 and CDR2 from the germline V gene are SQVTM and ANQGSEA. The V end was cut by 5 bases, the J end by 7 bases, with 24 bases between. The CDR3 has 16 amino acids.

J is TRBJ2-3 and V is TRBV6-5, with TRBD2 as a possible D gene (5 bases). Trimming left V 6 bases short and J 1 base short, with 11 bases between. CDR1 is MNHEY and CDR2 is SVGAGI in the germline V gene. The CDR3 length is 14 residues. The CDR3 loop is CASRHDYRTDTQYF. For the CDR3, the DNA is TGTGCCAGCAGACACGACTATCGCACAGATACGCAGTATTTT.

V is TRBV4-1 and J is TRBJ2-2, with D perhaps TRBD2 (7 bases). The CDR3 has 15 amino acids. V shed 4 bases and J shed 4 bases, with 13 bases lying between them. Germline CDR1 is MGHRA and CDR2 is YSYEKL. Written as DNA, the CDR3 is TGCGCCAGCAGCCGTCCCGGGGGGCCCACCGGGGAGCTGTTTTTT. This codes for CASSRPGGPTGELFF.

The V gene is TRBV7-2, the J gene TRBJ2-7; D is perhaps TRBD2 (5 bases). V shed 1 base and J shed 6 bases, with 7 bases lying between them. The CDR3 is 12 amino acids. Per the germline V gene, CDR1 is SGHTA and CDR2 is FQGNSA. The CDR3 DNA sequence: TGTGCCAGCAGCTTAGGTCGGGGCGAGCAGTACTTC. Its protein is CASSLGRGEQYF.

This sequence joins TRBV4-3 and TRBJ2-7; weak D call: TRBD2 (5 bases). V was shortened by 0 bases and J by 7 bases, with 7 bases between the two germline ends. The germline V gene encodes CDR1 LGHNA and CDR2 YSLEER. The CDR3 spans 12 residues. The CDR3: CASSQDWEEQYF. The CDR3 coding sequence is TGCGCCAGCAGCCAAGATTGGGAGGAGCAGTACTTC.

The table lists this clone with a few counts. The chain recombines TRBV5-1 with TRBJ2-3; 11 bases agree with TRBD2. Germline CDR1 reads SGHRS; CDR2 reads YFSETQ. There are 15 residues in the CDR3. With V trimmed by 4 bases and J by 4 bases, 5 bases remained unmatched. In DNA, the CDR3 is TGCGCCAGCAGCGTAGGGACTAGCGGATCAGATACGCAGTATTTT. It codes for CASSVGTSGSDTQYF.

The V gene is TRBV15, the J gene TRBJ2-1; no definite D call. The CDR3 sequence is 16 residues long. Germline values: CDR1 LNHNV, CDR2 YYDKDF (reference sequence). With 0 bases removed from V and 0 bases from J, the gap between germline ends came to 9 bases. The CDR3 nucleotides read TGTGCCACCAGCAGAGATAAGCTCCCCTCCTACAATGAGCAGTTCTTC. Translation gives CATSRDKLPSYNEQFF.

The V gene is TRBV9, the J gene TRBJ1-5, with D possibly matching TRBD1 (5 bases). Germline V gene data show CDR1 as SGDLS and CDR2 as YYNGEE. V gave up 0 bases and J gave up 5 bases, with 12 bases separating them. The CDR3 loop spans 15 amino acids. The CDR3 sequence: CASSVEGAAHQPQHF. CDR3 coding DNA: TGTGCCAGCAGCGTAGAAGGGGCTGCCCATCAGCCCCAGCATTTT.

The J gene is TRBJ2-3, the V gene TRBV7-2; 9 bases match TRBD2. This CDR3 contains 15 residues. J was trimmed by 3 bases and V by 2 bases; bases with no gene match: 3. Looked up from germline, CDR1 is SGHTA and CDR2 is FQGNSA. DNA for the CDR3: TGTGCCAGCAGCTTAACGGGACTAGCAACAGATACGCAGTATTTT. Residues: CASSLTGLATDTQYF.

The chain carries TRBV29-1 and TRBJ2-1; 8 bases are shared with TRBD1. The CDR3 length is 12 residues. Germline CDR1 is SQVTM and CDR2 is ANQGSEA. V shed 7 bases, J shed 8 bases, and the junction held 7 bases outside the gene matches. CDR3 amino acids: CSAADRVHEQFF. The DNA of the CDR3 is TGCAGCGCCGCGGACAGGGTTCATGAGCAGTTCTTC.

This clone appeared a single time. The chain uses TRBV5-1 and TRBJ2-3; D is perhaps TRBD2 (7 bases). From germline, CDR1 is SGHRS and CDR2 YFSETQ. The ends were cut back, 4 bases at V and 0 bases at J, with 12 bases in the middle. The CDR3 contains 15 residues. The CDR3 DNA follows: TGCGCCAGCAGCCCAGCGGGACAAAGCACAGATACGCAGTATTTT. Amino acids: CASSPAGQSTDTQYF.

The CDR3 region is CASSRPGAINHNEQFF. The CDR3 nucleotides read TGCGCCAGCAGCCGGCCAGGGGCAATAAATCACAATGAGCAGTTCTTC. This chain uses TRBV4-1 with TRBJ2-1, with D possibly TRBD1 on 6 matching bases. Trimming took 4 bases from V and 5 from J, leaving 18 bases between them. Germline loops: CDR1 MGHRA, CDR2 YSYEKL. The CDR3 runs 16 residues.

The chain links TRBV18 to TRBJ2-5; D unresolved. Germline V gives CDR1 KGHSH, CDR2 LQKENI. Trimming removed 3 bases at V and 3 bases at J, with 8 bases between. The CDR3 sequence is 13 residues long. CDR3: CASSPGEEETQYF. The CDR3 DNA reads as TGTGCCAGCTCACCGGGTGAGGAAGAGACCCAGTACTTC.

The chain employs TRBV13 and TRBJ1-2; 10 nucleotides align to TRBD1. Losses at the gene ends were 5 bases for V and 5 bases for J; bases not matched to a gene: 2. The CDR3 consists of 13 residues. Germline V CDR1 and CDR2: PRHDT, FYEKMQ (reference sequence). The DNA of the CDR3 is TGTGCCAGCAGCATGGGACAGGGGTATGGCTACACCTTC. Protein sequence: CASSMGQGYGYTF.

V and J are TRBV6-1 and TRBJ1-2; TRBD1 agrees at 7 bases. Unmatched junction bases numbered 12, after V lost 7 bases and J lost 7 bases. CDR1 and CDR2 (germline): MNHNS, SASEGT. The CDR3 totals 14 residues. In DNA form, the CDR3 reads TGTGCCAGCAAACATGGACAGGCCGGTCGTGGCTACACCTTC. Translation gives CASKHGQAGRGYTF.

About this clone: The same CDR3 arises from other DNA sequences in this sample as well. The V and J genes are TRBV7-9 and TRBJ1-3; D remains ambiguous. The CDR3 is made up of 14 amino acids. Germline-derived CDR1 and CDR2 are SEHNR and FQNEAQ (reference sequence). The ends were cut back, 6 bases at V and 0 bases at J, with 9 bases in the middle. The CDR3 protein is CASSRTDSGNTIYF. DNA for the CDR3: TGTGCCAGCAGTCGGACTGACTCTGGAAACACCATATATTTT. Drawing the rest from reference TRBV7-9 and TRBJ1-3, the complete variable domain is DTGVSQNPRHKITKRGQNVTFRCDPISEHNRLYWYRQTLGQGPEFLTYFQNEAQLEKSRLLSDRFSAERPKGSFSTLEIQRTEQGDSAMYLCASSRTDSGNTIYFGEGSWLTVV.

This rearrangement joins TRBV6-4 to TRBJ1-6; D not certain. Germline CDR1 MRHNA, CDR2 SNTAGT. Trimming took 4 bases from V and 5 from J, leaving 6 bases between them. The CDR3 spans 13 residues. CDR3 DNA: TGTGCCAGCAGTGCACGGGATAATTCACCCCTCCACTTT. It is translated as CASSARDNSPLHF.

CDR3 DNA sequence: TGCGCCAGCAGCAGCGACTCCTTTAGCACAGATACGCAGTATTTT. Translation gives CASSSDSFSTDTQYF. V and J are TRBV4-1 and TRBJ2-3; D unclear. Germline V gene lookup returns CDR1 MGHRA and CDR2 YSYEKL. V was cut by 5 bases and J by 0 bases, with 12 bases left in between. This CDR3 is built from 15 residues.

The V gene is TRBV11-2, the J gene TRBJ1-6; 7 positions agree with TRBD1. The germline CDR1 and CDR2 sequences are SGHAT and FQNNGV. V lost 0 bases to trimming and J lost 7 bases; unmatched junction nucleotides: 3. The CDR3 loop spans 15 amino acids. The CDR3 nucleotides read TGTGCCAGCAGCTTAGAAAGGGGGCAAAATTCACCCCTCCACTTT. It specifies CASSLERGQNSPLHF.

The CDR3 loop is CASSLRLADPLRETQYF. The CDR3 DNA reads TGTGCCAGCAGCCTCCGACTAGCGGACCCCCTGCGGGAGACCCAGTACTTC. V and J are TRBV7-8 and TRBJ2-5; 9 nucleotides agree with TRBD2. V lost 5 bases and J lost 5; bases outside the gene matches: 15. Germline CDR1 SGHVS, CDR2 FQNEAQ. This CDR3 comprises 17 residues.

The V gene is TRBV7-2, the J gene TRBJ1-2, with a weak D call TRBD1 (6 bases). The germline V gene has CDR1 SGHTA and CDR2 FQGNSA. V shed 4 bases and J shed 8 bases, with 23 bases lying between them. The CDR3 covers 16 residues. The CDR3 loop is CASSSLPGGRDKGYTF. In DNA, the CDR3 is TGTGCCAGCAGCTCCCTCCCTGGGGGCAGGGATAAAGGCTACACCTTC.

This chain connects TRBV2 to TRBJ2-5; a possible D gene is TRBD2 (5 bases). The V end lost 6 bases, the J end lost 2 bases, and 7 bases lay between the germline ends. Per the germline V gene, CDR1 is SNHLY and CDR2 is FYNNEI. The CDR3 contains 12 residues. The CDR3 coding sequence is TGTGCCAGCAGGGAGGAACAAGAGACCCAGTACTTC. Translating gives CASREEQETQYF.

V is TRBV15 and J is TRBJ2-7, with D possibly matching TRBD1 (5 bases). The CDR3 is made up of 15 amino acids. From germline, CDR1 is LNHNV and CDR2 YYDKDF (reference sequence). Deletions cut 0 bases from V and 4 bases from J, with 13 bases between. DNA for the CDR3: TGTGCCACCAGCAGAGATCTCGGCAGGGCTTACGAGCAGTACTTC. This encodes CATSRDLGRAYEQYF.

This clone occurred a few times. The DNA for the CDR3 is TGTGCCAGCAGTTCCCCACGCCCGGGATTCACCCTCCACTTT. Protein: CASSSPRPGFTLHF. The rearrangement links TRBV28 to TRBJ1-6; D not resolved. Germline V gene lookup returns CDR1 MDHEN and CDR2 SYDVKM. The V end was cut by 4 bases, the J end by 14 bases, with 18 bases between. CDR3 length: 14 amino acids.

The gene calls are TRBV7-8 and TRBJ1-3, with 8 bases matching TRBD1. The V gene's germline CDR1 is SGHVS and CDR2 FQNEAQ. V was pared by 4 bases and J by 12 bases, with 11 bases of the junction left unmatched. This CDR3 spans 14 amino acids. The CDR3, as DNA: TGTGCCAGCAGCTCATCGACAGGGGCATCTTTCATATATTTT. Translated: CASSSSTGASFIYF.